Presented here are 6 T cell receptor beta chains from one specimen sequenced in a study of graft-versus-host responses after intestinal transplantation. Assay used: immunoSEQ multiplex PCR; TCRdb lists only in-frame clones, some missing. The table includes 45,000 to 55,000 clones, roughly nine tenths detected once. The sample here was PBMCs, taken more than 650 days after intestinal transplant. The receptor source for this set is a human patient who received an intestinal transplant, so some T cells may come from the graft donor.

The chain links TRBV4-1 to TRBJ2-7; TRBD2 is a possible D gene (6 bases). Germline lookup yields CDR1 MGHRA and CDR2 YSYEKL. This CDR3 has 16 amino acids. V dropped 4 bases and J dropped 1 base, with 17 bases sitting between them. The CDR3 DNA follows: TGCGCCAGCAGCCCTTACTTCGGAGGAGGGTCCTACGAGCAGTACTTC. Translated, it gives CASSPYFGGGSYEQYF.

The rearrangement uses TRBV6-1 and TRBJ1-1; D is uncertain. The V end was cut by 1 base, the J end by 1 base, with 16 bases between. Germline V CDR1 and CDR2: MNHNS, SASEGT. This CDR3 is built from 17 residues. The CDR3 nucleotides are TGTGCCAGCAGTGAAGTACCTGAGGCCAGCAAGAACACTGAAGCTTTCTTT. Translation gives CASSEVPEASKNTEAFF.

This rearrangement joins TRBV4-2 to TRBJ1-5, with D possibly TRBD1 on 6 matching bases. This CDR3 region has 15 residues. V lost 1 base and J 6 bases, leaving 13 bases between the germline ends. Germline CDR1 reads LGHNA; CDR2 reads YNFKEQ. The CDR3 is CASSQALTGFQPQHF. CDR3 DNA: TGTGCCAGCAGCCAAGCCCTGACAGGTTTTCAGCCCCAGCATTTT.

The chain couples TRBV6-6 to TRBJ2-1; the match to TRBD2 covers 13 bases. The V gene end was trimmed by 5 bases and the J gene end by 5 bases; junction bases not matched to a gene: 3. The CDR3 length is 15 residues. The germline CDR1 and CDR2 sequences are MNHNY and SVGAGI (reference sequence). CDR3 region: CASSEGLAGHNEQFF. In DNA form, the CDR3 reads TGTGCCAGCAGTGAGGGACTAGCGGGGCACAATGAGCAGTTCTTC.

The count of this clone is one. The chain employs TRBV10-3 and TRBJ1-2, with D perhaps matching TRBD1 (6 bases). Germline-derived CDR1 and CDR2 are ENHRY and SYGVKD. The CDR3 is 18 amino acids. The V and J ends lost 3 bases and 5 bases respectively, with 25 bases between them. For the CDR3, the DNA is TGTGCCATCAGTGACCCTGGACAGTCCCGTGTGGGTGTTTATGGCTACACCTTC. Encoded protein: CAISDPGQSRVGVYGYTF.

The CDR3 coding sequence is TGTGCCAGCAGCTCCGGACTTCCCGCCGTCCAGCAGTACTTC. Translated: CASSSGLPAVQQYF. The chain recombines TRBV13 with TRBJ2-7; tentatively, D is TRBD2 (5 bases). The V end lost 4 bases, the J end lost 8 bases, and 18 bases lay between the germline ends. Germline V gene data show CDR1 as PRHDT and CDR2 as FYEKMQ (reference sequence). CDR3 length: 14 residues.